This TCR beta chain was retrieved from a study of shared clonotypes between healthy human individuals. The CDR3 length is 17 residues. V was cut by 4 bases and J by 0 bases, with 14 bases left in between. Germline CDR1 SGHNT, CDR2 YYREEE (reference sequence). Genomic DNA belonging to each subset was distributed in equal measure over several immunoSEQ plates. Produced via immunoSEQ multiplex PCR; TCRdb's table is partial and in-frame only. The sample lists hundreds of thousands of clones; around 97% were seen once. The sample consisted of naive CD4+ T cells sorted from blood. Subset here: CD45RA+ positively selected. The chain joins TRBV5-4 to TRBJ2-6; tentative D call: TRBD1 (5 bases). The TCR was taken from a woman aged 30 to 39 in good health. The CDR3: CASSPAPRDSGANVLTF. Written as DNA, the CDR3 is TGTGCCAGCAGCCCGGCCCCCAGGGACTCTGGGGCCAACGTCCTGACTTTC. The entire variable domain, with the rest obtained from reference TRBV5-4 and TRBJ2-6, is as follows: ETGVTQSPTHLIKTRGQQVTLRCSSQSGHNTVSWYQQALGQGPQFIFQYYREEENGRGNFPPRFSGLQFPNYSSELNVNALELDDSALYLCASSPAPRDSGANVLTFGAGSRLTVL.